Each of the 16 T cell receptor beta chains below was sequenced from the same sample in a study of blood T cell repertoires in COVID-19 (dated by TCRdb to the early 2020s). Library construction relied on the immunoSEQ multiplex PCR assay. In TCRdb, the immuneACCESS table is reduced to in-frame sequences with V and J assigned. These tables do not hold every clone; where another copy was compared, an unresolved V gene accounts for under half, and the others remain unexplained. Across this sample there are 200,000 or so clones, with roughly four fifths seen only once. About 5% of the sample goes to the ten largest clones. The sequenced sample was peripheral blood. Receptors were obtained from a woman between 25 and 40 years old with acute or convalescent COVID-19.

The rearrangement uses TRBV30 and TRBJ1-1; the D gene is possibly TRBD1 (6 bases). Per germline, CDR1 GTSNPN and CDR2 SVGIG (reference sequence). V was pared by 2 bases and J by 6 bases, with 16 bases between. CDR3 size: 14 residues. The CDR3 loop is CAWSPATGTSEAFF. Here the CDR3 DNA reads TGTGCCTGGAGTCCAGCGACAGGTACTTCTGAAGCTTTCTTT.

The chain couples TRBV28 to TRBJ1-5; no reliable D call. CDR1 MDHEN and CDR2 SYDVKM come from the germline V gene. V was shortened by 6 bases and J by 5 bases, with 17 bases between the two germline ends. This CDR3 spans 15 amino acids. CDR3 residues: CASSPYFRYDQPQHF. In nucleotides, the CDR3 is TGTGCCAGCAGCCCTTATTTCAGATACGATCAGCCCCAGCATTTT.

This chain links TRBV5-1 with TRBJ2-1, with 10 bases lining up with TRBD1. Trimming removed 4 bases from V and 7 bases from J; junction bases left unmatched: 5. Germline V gene sequence: CDR1 SGHRS, CDR2 YFSETQ. The CDR3 length is 14 residues. CDR3 residues: CASSAGQGTNEQFF. The CDR3 DNA follows: TGCGCCAGCAGCGCGGGACAGGGGACAAATGAGCAGTTCTTC.

This clone was counted between two and nine times. This chain connects TRBV5-8 to TRBJ2-1, with D uncertain. Trimming shortened V by 1 base and J by 10 bases, and 6 bases separated the two germline ends. From germline, CDR1 is SGHTS and CDR2 YDEGEE. This CDR3 is built from 11 residues. In DNA, the CDR3 is TGTGCCAGCAGCTTGTTCGTCGAGCAGTTCTTC. This codes for CASSLFVEQFF.

The rearrangement links TRBV15 to TRBJ1-4, with 11 bases identical to TRBD1. The CDR3 consists of 14 residues. Germline V lookup: CDR1 LNHNV, CDR2 YYDKDF (reference sequence). The ends lost 5 bases at V and 8 bases at J; junction bases unmatched: 4. CDR3 amino acids: CATSPGQGGEKLFF. CDR3 nucleotide sequence: TGTGCCACCAGCCCGGGACAGGGGGGCGAAAAACTGTTTTTT.

The chain recombines TRBV7-9 with TRBJ1-2; no clear D. The length of the CDR3 is 13 residues. The germline gives CDR1 SEHNR, CDR2 FQNEAQ (reference sequence). Trimming shortened V by 1 base and J by 6 bases, and 9 bases separated the two germline ends. In DNA, the CDR3 is TGTGCCAGCAGCTTAGGGGCGGGGAATGGCTACACCTTC. As protein: CASSLGAGNGYTF.

This clone showed up just once. The chain has TRBV6-5 and TRBJ2-1; D gene uncertain. V shed 6 bases and J shed 5 bases, with 8 bases lying between them. There are 12 residues in the CDR3. CDR1 is MNHEY and CDR2 is SVGAGI in the germline V gene. The CDR3 loop is CASRAAHNEQFF. The CDR3 DNA follows: TGTGCCAGCAGGGCGGCCCACAATGAGCAGTTCTTC.

The chain carries TRBV20-1 and TRBJ1-3, with D uncertain. This CDR3 is built from 15 residues. V lost 3 bases and J lost 0, with 12 bases in between. The V gene's germline CDR1 is DFQATT and CDR2 SNEGSKA (reference sequence). The CDR3 here is CSASISQSSGNTIYF. DNA for the CDR3: TGCAGTGCTAGTATCAGTCAGTCCTCTGGAAACACCATATATTTT.

This clone was seen a handful of times. The V call is TRBV5-1, the J call TRBJ2-1, with 8 bases identical to TRBD1. The CDR3 is 12 residues long. Germline V gives CDR1 SGHRS, CDR2 YFSETQ. J lost 10 bases, V lost 1 base, and 1 base had no gene match. CDR3 DNA sequence: TGCGCCAGCAGCTTGTGGGACAGGGAGCAGTTCTTC. This codes for CASSLWDREQFF.

This chain connects TRBV15 to TRBJ1-4; 8 nucleotides match TRBD1. The CDR3 runs 15 residues. The trim removed 1 base at V and 10 bases at J, leaving 8 bases unmatched. In germline, CDR1 is LNHNV, CDR2 YYDKDF (reference sequence). As DNA, the CDR3 is TGTGCCACCAGCAGAGCCGGGACAGGTATGGGAAAACTGTTTTTT. As protein: CATSRAGTGMGKLFF.

The V call is TRBV3-1 (or the pseudogene TRBV3-2), the J call TRBJ2-1; 8 bases fit TRBD1. The CDR3 spans 14 residues. CDR1 is LGHDT, CDR2 YNNKEL, per germline (reference sequence). Trimming cost V 1 base and J 8 bases; bases outside gene matches: 4. CDR3 sequence reads: CASSQGTGFYEQFF. In nucleotides, the CDR3 is TGTGCCAGCAGCCAAGGGACAGGGTTTTATGAGCAGTTCTTC.

This clone has more than one count but fewer than ten. The junction departs from the called germline gene at one end, perhaps through a read error. The chain employs TRBV7-7 and TRBJ2-3; TRBD2 agrees at 12 bases. In germline, CDR1 is SSHAT, CDR2 FNYEAQ (reference sequence). CDR3 length: 17 residues. CDR3 in DNA: TGTGCTAGCAGCTCCGGGACTAGCGGGCCCCGCACAGATACGCAGTATTTT. This sequence encodes CASSSGTSGPRTDTQYF.

J is TRBJ1-6 and V is TRBV7-2; D is unresolved. Trimming cost V 3 bases and J 6 bases, with 6 bases left between them. The germline V gene encodes CDR1 SGHTA and CDR2 FQGNSA. CDR3 length: 13 amino acids. The CDR3 here is CASSLAVNSPLHF. The DNA for the CDR3 is TGTGCCAGCAGCTTGGCGGTTAATTCACCCCTCCACTTT.

J is TRBJ2-2 and V is TRBV6-2 or TRBV6-3; D might be TRBD1 (6 bases). This CDR3 has 13 residues. V dropped 6 bases and J dropped 7 bases, with 12 bases sitting between them. Germline V CDR1 and CDR2: MNHEY, SVGEGT. CDR3 DNA: TGTGCCAGCAGCAGGGACACACTCGGGGAGCTGTTTTTT. Its protein product is CASSRDTLGELFF.

This clone was counted between two and nine times. The chain employs TRBV6-5 and TRBJ1-5; 8 positions match TRBD1. The J segment lost 3 bases and the V segment lost 11 bases, leaving 6 bases of the junction unmatched. The CDR3 extends over 13 amino acids. Germline V CDR1 and CDR2: MNHEY, SVGAGI. DNA of the CDR3: TGTGCCGCCCACAGGGGGACCAATCAGCCCCAGCATTTT. This sequence encodes CAAHRGTNQPQHF.

J is TRBJ2-2 and V is TRBV28, with D perhaps matching TRBD2 (6 bases). V was shortened by 6 bases and J by 1 base, with 18 bases between the two germline ends. CDR3 length: 17 residues. The germline gives CDR1 MDHEN, CDR2 SYDVKM. The CDR3: CASSHPPGTRNTGELFF. In DNA, the CDR3 is TGTGCCAGCAGCCATCCTCCCGGGACTCGGAACACCGGGGAGCTGTTTTTT.